One sample yielded the 24 T cell receptor beta chains listed below, sequenced in a study of regulatory T cells in long-lasting Graves disease. Sample time point: newly diagnosed GD, antithyroid drugs for less than 3 months. TCR sequences were obtained from RNA taken from PBMCs. The authors built TCR beta libraries using iRepertoire HTBI primers and Arm-PCR of CDR3 regions. Via MiXCR, TCRdb re-called the multiplex PCR reads, giving one row per CDR3 protein. The sample yields 550,000 to 650,000 distinct CDR3 sequences, 15% to 20% seen once. This same sample was also taken into another study, of T cells in Graves' hyperthyroidism and ophthalmopathy.

Material: peripheral blood mononuclear cells (PBMCs), obtained at new diagnosis, from a patient treated with antithyroid drugs. The receptors were sampled from a man younger than 35 with Graves disease.

This clonotype was seen a few times. A read error is possible here, since a much larger clone lies one base away. V and J are TRBV5-1 and TRBJ2-3; D is unresolved. CDR3 length: 12 residues. Looked up from germline, CDR1 is SGHRS and CDR2 is YFSETQ. CDR3: CDSSLGKDTQYF. CDR3 DNA sequence: TGCGACAGCAGCCTGGGGAAGGATACGCAGTATTTT. Complete variable domain (other parts from reference TRBV5-1 and TRBJ2-3): KAGVTQTPRYLIKTRGQQVTLSCSPISGHRSVSWYQQTPGQGLQFLFEYFSETQRNKGNFPGRFSGRQFSNSRSEMNVSTLELGDSALYLCDSSLGKDTQYFGPGTRLTVL.

This clonotype was counted many times. This chain uses TRBV2 with TRBJ1-1; the D gene is possibly TRBD1 (6 bases). The germline CDR1 and CDR2 sequences are SNHLY and FYNNEI. This CDR3 spans 14 amino acids. V lost 0 bases and J 4 bases, leaving 9 bases between the germline ends. The CDR3 is CASSEAIRGTEAFF. For the CDR3, the DNA is TGTGCCAGCAGTGAAGCCATCAGGGGCACTGAAGCTTTCTTT.

This chain connects TRBV7-9 to TRBJ2-5, with TRBD2 as a possible D gene (5 bases). Germline CDR1 is SEHNR and CDR2 is FQNEAQ (reference sequence). The CDR3 extends over 13 amino acids. V shed 5 bases and J shed 5 bases, with 12 bases lying between them. The DNA of the CDR3 is TGTGCCAGCAGCGCGCTGAGCGGCGAGACCCAGTACTTC. Its translation is CASSALSGETQYF. Combining the CDR3 with reference TRBV7-9 and TRBJ2-5 gives the whole variable domain DTGVSQNPRHKITKRGQNVTFRCDPISEHNRLYWYRQTLGQGPEFLTYFQNEAQLEKSRLLSDRFSAERPKGSFSTLEIQRTEQGDSAMYLCASSALSGETQYFGPGTRLLVL.

This clonotype has at least ten counts. The V gene is TRBV18, the J gene TRBJ2-1; 8 nucleotides line up with TRBD1. The V and J ends lost 6 bases and 3 bases, in that order; junction bases with no gene match: 7. The CDR3 totals 15 residues. CDR1 and CDR2 (germline): KGHSH, LQKENI. Here the CDR3 DNA reads TGTGCCAGCTCGCCTCCAGGGGGCGGCTACAATGAGCAGTTCTTC. The encoded protein is CASSPPGGGYNEQFF.

A few counts support this clonotype. The chain employs TRBV6-1 and TRBJ2-2; tentative D call: TRBD1 (6 bases). The V gene's germline CDR1 is MNHNS and CDR2 SASEGT. The V end lost 10 bases, the J end lost 5 bases, and 23 bases lay between the germline ends. CDR3 length: 16 residues. CDR3 in amino acids: CATTYRVSLGTGELFF. The CDR3 coding sequence is TGTGCCACGACATACAGGGTATCCCTGGGAACCGGGGAGCTGTTTTTT.

This clonotype was counted between two and nine times. The J gene is TRBJ2-5, the V gene TRBV18, with a tentative D call TRBD1 (7 bases). Trimming took off 3 bases at V and 1 base at J, with 15 bases between the two ends. Germline CDR1 and CDR2: KGHSH and LQKENI. CDR3 length: 16 residues. The CDR3 spells CASSPPGGGSQETQYF. The DNA of the CDR3 is TGTGCCAGCTCACCCCCTGGAGGGGGCAGCCAAGAGACCCAGTACTTC.

This clonotype has ten or more counts. The chain carries TRBV2 and TRBJ1-6; 7 nucleotides align to TRBD1. V was clipped by 7 bases and J by 0 bases; unmatched bases: 12. The CDR3 is 18 residues long. Per germline, CDR1 SNHLY and CDR2 FYNNEI. The CDR3 DNA is TGTGCCAGCACCTTCGACAGAGGGGGCTACTCCTATAATTCACCCCTCCACTTT. Its translation is CASTFDRGGYSYNSPLHF.

This clonotype was found many times. The chain recombines TRBV30 with TRBJ2-2, with D unclear. Per germline, CDR1 GTSNPN and CDR2 SVGIG (reference sequence). This CDR3 has 14 residues. Trimming took 5 bases from V and 1 from J, leaving 11 bases between them. The CDR3 reads CAWGPGMNTGELFF. The CDR3 region has the DNA TGTGCCTGGGGCCCGGGTATGAACACCGGGGAGCTGTTTTTT.

The V and J genes are TRBV11-1 and TRBJ1-3; D gene ambiguous. The CDR3 is made up of 17 amino acids. Trimming took off 3 bases at V and 0 bases at J, with 15 bases between the two ends. The germline gives CDR1 SGHAT, CDR2 FQDESV (reference sequence). The chain's CDR3 is CASSLRQHIYSGNTIYF. DNA of the CDR3: TGTGCCAGCAGCTTGAGGCAGCACATATACTCTGGAAACACCATATATTTT.

At least ten counts were recorded for this clonotype. The chain combines TRBV2 with TRBJ2-2; 10 bases match TRBD2. V lost 5 bases and J lost 8; bases outside the gene matches: 11. This CDR3 is 16 amino acids long. Germline assignment: CDR1 SNHLY and CDR2 FYNNEI. The CDR3 region is CASSHPGLASGGELFF. The CDR3 nucleotides are TGTGCCAGCAGTCATCCGGGACTAGCGAGCGGGGGGGAGCTGTTTTTT.

This sequence joins TRBV15 and TRBJ2-2; D remains ambiguous. The CDR3 extends over 13 amino acids. V lost 0 bases and J 6 bases, leaving 5 bases between the germline ends. Germline CDR1 is LNHNV and CDR2 is YYDKDF (reference sequence). Here the CDR3 reads CATSRDLSGELFF. CDR3 sequence (DNA): TGTGCCACCAGCAGAGATCTATCCGGGGAGCTGTTTTTT.

Details on this clonotype: This sequence may be a read error, since a much larger clone differs from it by one base. This chain links TRBV7-8 with TRBJ1-1; TRBD1 matches 8 bases. V lost 2 bases and J lost 1; bases outside the gene matches: 15. Germline-derived CDR1 and CDR2 are SGHVS and FQNEAQ. This CDR3 region has 19 residues. CDR3 nucleotide sequence: TGTGCCAGCAGCTTAACACTTGCAGGGGGCCTTTGGGCGAACACTGAAGCTTTCTTT. The encoded protein is CASSLTLAGGLWANTEAFF.

This clonotype was recorded a few times. V gene TRBV19 combines with J gene TRBJ1-1; D unresolved. In germline, CDR1 is LNHDA, CDR2 SQIVND (reference sequence). The V end lost 9 bases, the J end lost 1 base, and 12 bases lay between the germline ends. This CDR3 has 13 residues. Here the CDR3 DNA reads TGTGCCAGCCTCGGAATGGAGAACACTGAAGCTTTCTTT. Translating gives CASLGMENTEAFF.

In its sample, this clonotype was seen a few times. This chain connects TRBV12-3 or TRBV12-4 to TRBJ2-7; 13 bases are a match to TRBD2. J lost 7 bases, V lost 6 bases, and 12 bases had no gene match. The CDR3 runs 16 residues. The CDR3 region has the DNA TGTGCCAGCAGCGGTAGGGGACTAGCGGGATCGGGGGAGCAGTACTTC. Translation: CASSGRGLAGSGEQYF.

This clonotype showed up many times. The chain has TRBV5-1 and TRBJ2-3; no definite D call. Germline assignment: CDR1 SGHRS and CDR2 YFSETQ. V was shortened by 3 bases and J by 6 bases, with 17 bases between the two germline ends. The CDR3 sequence is 15 residues long. Written as DNA, the CDR3 is TGCGCCAGCAGCTCCCCGGGCCCAGGTACGGATACGCAGTATTTT. It codes for CASSSPGPGTDTQYF.

In its sample, this clonotype was seen many times. J is TRBJ1-1 and V is TRBV18; no clear D gene. The CDR3 runs 14 residues. Germline lookup yields CDR1 KGHSH and CDR2 LQKENI. The ends were cut back, 3 bases at V and 2 bases at J, with 10 bases in the middle. The DNA for the CDR3 is TGTGCCAGCTCACCTGCCAGCCTAAACACTGAAGCTTTCTTT. Protein sequence: CASSPASLNTEAFF.

This clonotype was seen a handful of times. J is TRBJ1-1 and V is TRBV20-1; D perhaps matches TRBD1 (6 bases). Trimming pared 1 base from V and 3 bases from J, leaving 12 bases between. Germline V gene lookup returns CDR1 DFQATT and CDR2 SNEGSKA (reference sequence). CDR3 length equals 14 residues. CDR3: CSARVGRGDTEAFF. The CDR3 nucleotides read TGCAGTGCTAGAGTGGGGAGGGGGGACACTGAAGCTTTCTTT.

The V call is TRBV6-2 or TRBV6-3, the J call TRBJ1-3; TRBD1 matches at 7 bases. This CDR3 is 16 amino acids long. V lost 2 bases, J lost 3 bases, and 7 bases stayed unmatched. From germline, CDR1 is MNHEY and CDR2 SVGEGT. CDR3 amino acids: CASSYQQGSDGNTIYF. CDR3 bases: TGTGCCAGCAGTTACCAACAGGGGAGCGATGGAAACACCATATATTTT.

In its sample, this clonotype was seen many times. This chain joins TRBV20-1 and TRBJ2-5, with a possible D match to TRBD1 (6 bases). Germline assignment: CDR1 DFQATT and CDR2 SNEGSKA (reference sequence). This CDR3 region has 13 residues. Trimming took 6 bases from V and 7 from J, leaving 18 bases between them. The CDR3 protein is CSARHRVVGTQYF. DNA for the CDR3: TGCAGTGCCAGACACAGGGTGGTTGGGACCCAGTACTTC.

In DNA, the CDR3 is TGTGCCAGCAGCTTGGGAGGACTAGTCAACAATGAGCAGTTCTTC. Encoded protein: CASSLGGLVNNEQFF. This chain links TRBV5-4 with TRBJ2-1; the match to TRBD2 covers 7 bases. The CDR3 is 15 residues long. Trimming cost V 0 bases and J 5 bases; bases outside gene matches: 5. Germline CDR1 reads SGHNT; CDR2 reads YYREEE (reference sequence).

V and J are TRBV24-1 and TRBJ1-2; 9 bases match TRBD1. The length of the CDR3 is 14 residues. Germline V gene sequence: CDR1 KGHDR, CDR2 SFDVKD. J lost 4 bases, V lost 2 bases, and 1 base had no gene match. CDR3 sequence (DNA): TGTGCCACCAGTGATTCGGGACAGGGCTATGGCTACACCTTC. Protein sequence: CATSDSGQGYGYTF.

This clonotype was detected many times. The CDR3 region is CAWSAKATYNEQFF. CDR3 nucleotide sequence: TGTGCCTGGAGTGCAAAGGCCACCTACAATGAGCAGTTCTTC. The V call is TRBV30, the J call TRBJ2-1; D uncertain. Germline CDR1 reads GTSNPN; CDR2 reads SVGIG (reference sequence). V was cut by 1 base and J by 2 bases, with 9 bases left in between. The CDR3 spans 14 residues.

This clonotype has a handful of counts. The rearrangement joins TRBV20-1 to TRBJ2-1, with D unclear. Per the germline V gene, CDR1 is DFQATT and CDR2 is SNEGSKA (reference sequence). The CDR3 totals 13 residues. The V end was cut by 5 bases, the J end by 0 bases, with 8 bases between. The CDR3 DNA reads TGCAGTGCTGCCCAGAGCTCCTACAATGAGCAGTTCTTC. Translation gives CSAAQSSYNEQFF.

The chain links TRBV12-3 or TRBV12-4 to TRBJ2-3; 8 nucleotides match TRBD2. The CDR3 runs to 16 residues. V was clipped by 6 bases and J by 1 base; unmatched bases: 9. The CDR3 loop is CASSPSGREGTDTQYF. The CDR3 coding sequence is TGTGCCAGCAGCCCAAGTGGGCGGGAGGGCACAGATACGCAGTATTTT.